Listed below are T cell receptor beta chains from one sample, sequenced in a study of memory CD4+ T cells and cytomegalovirus serostatus. Clones were sequenced by immunoSEQ multiplex PCR, and TCRdb holds only the in-frame ones, with some missing. The sample contains about 44,000 clones, over 65% of which appear only once. Specimen: memory CD4+ T cells from blood. The receptors here all came from an adult in good health and CMV-seronegative. The CDR3 runs from the conserved cysteine through the conserved F or W. Clone size appears in some rows only: once, few, many, or a class for an expanded clone.

clone_size j_call v_call cdr3_aa
. TRBJ1-1 TRBV19 CASRTDRGRTEAFF
. TRBJ1-1 TRBV29-1 CSVKGATEAFF
. TRBJ1-2 TRBV27 CASSSIFVPGQRNYGYTF
. TRBJ2-7 TRBV7-6 CASSLDEGSSYEQYF
. TRBJ2-1 TRBV6-5 CASSYSDKYNEQFF
. TRBJ2-5 TRBV2 CASSGAGAQETQYF
. TRBJ2-5 TRBV6-6 CASRTTQGQETQYF
. TRBJ1-5 TRBV2 CASSDNDNQPQHF
. TRBJ1-4 TRBV5-1 CASRYQASTNEKLFF
. TRBJ1-2 TRBV15 CATSPGRSYGYTF
. TRBJ2-7 TRBV7-2 CASSPWGSAYEQYF
. TRBJ2-3 TRBV9 CASSVLSGGGDTQYF
few TRBJ2-3 TRBV4-2 CASSQEGGSADTQYF
. TRBJ1-1 TRBV11-3 CASSLGGVPNTEAFF
few TRBJ2-3 TRBV4-2 CASSPSLAGGTDTQYF
few TRBJ1-6 TRBV30 CAWSVTDSSGPLHF
once TRBJ1-6 TRBV2 CASTYVSGAYNSPLHF
. TRBJ1-3 TRBV14 CASSQERGSARNTIYF
. TRBJ2-1 TRBV28 CASRNDRGAYNEQFF
. TRBJ2-2 TRBV5-4 CASSLVLGSTGELFF
. TRBJ1-1 TRBV7-2 CASSQIGGTEAFF
. TRBJ2-7 TRBV19 CASSTKRGATYEQYF
. TRBJ1-5 TRBV19 CASRIGTGGGQPQHF
. TRBJ2-2 TRBV28 CASSPGLAGTTGELFF
few TRBJ2-1 TRBV7-2 CASSPRDGSYLSYNEQFF
. TRBJ2-7 TRBV9 CASSVDRRAGEQYF
. TRBJ2-2 TRBV28 CASSFWQTNTGELFF
. TRBJ1-4 TRBV7-8 CASSQTGLPNEKLFF
. TRBJ2-7 TRBV11-2 CASSLGQGPQGEQYF
. TRBJ2-1 TRBV5-4 CASSYGSQSSNEQFF
. TRBJ1-4 TRBV28 CASSRPSRQGATNEKLFF
. TRBJ1-1 TRBV2 CASSPFTEAFF
. TRBJ2-1 TRBV6-5 CASMGRGGNEQFF
. TRBJ1-4 TRBV6-4 CAIRMQGPVEKLFF
medium-sized TRBJ2-1 TRBV29-1 CSVRKNTYNEQFF
. TRBJ2-5 TRBV2 CATRLIKETQYF
. TRBJ1-2 TRBV30 CAWSRGQSGYTF
. TRBJ1-1 TRBV5-1 CASSLGMTGVNTEAFF
. TRBJ1-2 TRBV7-9 CASSQTGANYGYTF
once TRBJ2-5 TRBV7-9 CASSFGLGRPYQETQYF
. TRBJ1-2 TRBV7-3 CASSPTGELNYGYTF
. TRBJ2-7 TRBV14 CASSPSGGALEQYF
. TRBJ2-3 TRBV5-6 CASSLVLQGTDTQYF
. TRBJ2-5 TRBV2 CATQGTETQYF
once TRBJ2-1 TRBV6-6 CASSYLAEEQFF
. TRBJ2-5 TRBV29-1 CSVVRDTQETQYF
. TRBJ2-7 TRBV29-1 CSVLGSQGGTYEQYF
. TRBJ2-1 TRBV30 CAWSPRWENEQFF
. TRBJ2-7 TRBV5-1 CASSLAGTYEQYF
few TRBJ1-5 TRBV2 CASSEVLQGRGNSNQPQHF
. TRBJ1-2 TRBV6-1 CASSDSLYGYTF
. TRBJ2-2 TRBV6-4 CASRKDPNTGELFF
once TRBJ1-6 TRBV7-9 CASSFQTGFAPLHF
. TRBJ1-2 TRBV2 CASVRNTF